This TCR beta chain was recovered during a study of blood T cell repertoires in COVID-19. Background on the study: Material from acute and convalescent COVID-19 was sourced from the United States, Italy and Spain. In each case, the material was cDNA or gDNA derived from T cells, B-cell-depleted T cells, or PBMCs.

Germline V gives CDR1 LNHDA, CDR2 SQIVND (reference sequence). Trimming shortened V by 6 bases and J by 4 bases, and 15 bases separated the two germline ends. The CDR3 consists of 14 residues. In the original workflow: How many nucleated cells were present was estimated from reference gene primer amplification. Some clones are missing from TCRdb's copy, which holds only in-frame ones; the method was immunoSEQ multiplex PCR. The V and J calls and the clone size are those of that table, but D and trimming were determined from the DNA. The sample includes some 80,000 clones, roughly 84% of them seen just once.

The material sequenced was peripheral blood. The chain combines TRBV19 with TRBJ1-1; a possible D gene is TRBD1 (6 bases). This receptor was taken from a woman in her fifties or sixties with acute or convalescent COVID-19. CDR3 sequence (DNA): TGTGCCAGTAGAAACAGGGTAAAGGGCACTGAAGCTTTCTTT. The encoded protein is CASRNRVKGTEAFF.